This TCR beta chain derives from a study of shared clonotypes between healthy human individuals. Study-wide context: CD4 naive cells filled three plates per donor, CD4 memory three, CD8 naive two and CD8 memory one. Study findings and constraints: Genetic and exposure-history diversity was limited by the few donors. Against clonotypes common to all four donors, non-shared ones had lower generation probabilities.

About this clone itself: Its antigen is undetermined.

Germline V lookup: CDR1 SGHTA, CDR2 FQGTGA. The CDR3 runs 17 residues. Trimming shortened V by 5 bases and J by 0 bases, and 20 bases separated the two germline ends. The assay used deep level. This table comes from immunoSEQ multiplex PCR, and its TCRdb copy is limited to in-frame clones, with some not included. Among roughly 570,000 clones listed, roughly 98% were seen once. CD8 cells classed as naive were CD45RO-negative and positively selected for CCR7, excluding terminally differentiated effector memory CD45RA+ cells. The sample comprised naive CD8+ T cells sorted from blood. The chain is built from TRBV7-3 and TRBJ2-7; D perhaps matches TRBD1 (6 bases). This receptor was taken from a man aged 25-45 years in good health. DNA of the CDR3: TGTGCCAGCAGCCTAAACCCCGACAGGAGGAGCTCCTACGAGCAGTACTTC. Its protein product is CASSLNPDRRSSYEQYF.